This T cell receptor (beta chain) emerged from a study of blood T cell repertoires in COVID-19. In the study overall: Sites across the United States, Italy and Spain contributed samples from acute and convalescent COVID-19. From T cells, B-cell-depleted T cells, or PBMCs came the material, which was cDNA or gDNA.

As originally analysed: Scientists estimated how many nucleated cells there were by amplifying reference gene primers. Assay used: immunoSEQ multiplex PCR; TCRdb lists only in-frame clones, some missing. That table gives V, J and clone size, and the DNA gave D and trimming. The sample carries about 90,000 clones, about 90% recorded once. Seattle patients were enrolled while actively infected and followed longitudinally. This CDR3 is 14 amino acids long. Germline lookup yields CDR1 SNHLY and CDR2 FYNNEI. V gave up 5 bases and J gave up 5 bases; unmatched junction bases: 5. This sequence originates from a man aged 50-59 years with COVID-19, enrolled during active disease. What was sequenced was peripheral blood. The rearrangement joins TRBV2 to TRBJ1-1; 10 nucleotides line up with TRBD1. As DNA, the CDR3 is TGTGCCAGCAGTTCCCCGGGACAGGGGACTGAAGCTTTCTTT. Translating gives CASSSPGQGTEAFF.